This T cell receptor beta chain was observed in a study of beta chain features in type 1 diabetes. Background on the study: There was similarity between patients and healthy donors in age, gender and cell yields.

Researchers reported sorting CD4+ naive, central memory, regulatory and stem cell-like memory cells via CD45RO/CCR7/CD25/CD127/CD95/CD27. Over 95% purity was reached by all sorted populations. Expressed TCRB transcripts were sequenced after all isolated RNA was converted to cDNA. The table came from immunoSEQ multiplex PCR; TCRdb's copy has only in-frame clones and leaves some out. Counted here are some 220,000 clones, 9.5% to 13% occurring once; the ten biggest clones make up 1% to 1.5%. As to this clone: Its cognate antigen is unknown.

General study findings and limits: TCRB rearrangement may or may not be influenced by HLA type; here this remained unresolved.

The clonotype originates from a man between 18 and 35 years old in good health. Source material: central memory CD4+ T cells from blood.

The CDR3 sequence is CASGLWTGLNEQYF. CDR3 DNA sequence: TGTGCTAGTGGTTTGTGGACAGGGCTGAACGAGCAGTACTTC. The J gene is TRBJ2-7, the V gene TRBV12-5; 8 bases are shared with TRBD1. This CDR3 has 14 residues. V was clipped by 2 bases and J by 5 bases; unmatched bases: 5. Germline CDR1 and CDR2: LGHNT and FRNRAP.